Below are 19 T cell receptor beta chains sequenced from a single sample in a study of cytomegalovirus exposure and HLA in healthy donors. The PCR employed 60 Vbeta primers together with 13 Jbeta primers. Using immunoSEQ multiplex PCR, the repertoire was profiled, and TCRdb retains in-frame clones only, with some absent. The sample carries some 78,000 clones, over 60% recorded once. The specimen was PBMCs. The receptors derive from a woman between 40 and 50 years old in good health and CMV-seropositive.

The chain links TRBV19 to TRBJ2-7; TRBD2 matches at 15 bases. V gave up 6 bases and J gave up 2 bases; unmatched junction bases: 8. The V gene's germline CDR1 is LNHDA and CDR2 SQIVND (reference sequence). The CDR3 sequence is 17 residues long. Here the CDR3 DNA reads TGTGCCAGTAGCCGCGGACTAGCGGGAGGGCCGACCTACGAGCAGTACTTC. As protein: CASSRGLAGGPTYEQYF. The variable domain in full, completed from reference TRBV19 and TRBJ2-7, reads DGGITQSPKYLFRKEGQNVTLSCEQNLNHDAMYWYRQDPGQGLRLIYYSQIVNDFQKGDIAEGYSVSREKKESFPLTVTSAQKNPTAFYLCASSRGLAGGPTYEQYFGPGTRLTVT.

This sequence joins TRBV30 and TRBJ2-2; possible D gene TRBD2, 6 bases. The CDR3 runs to 12 residues. Trimming shortened V by 4 bases and J by 7 bases, and 10 bases separated the two germline ends. In germline, CDR1 is GTSNPN, CDR2 SVGIG (reference sequence). CDR3 DNA: TGTGCCTGGACCCTGGGGGGCGGGGAGCTGTTTTTT. Amino acid sequence: CAWTLGGGELFF.

This clone was detected only a few times. The chain uses TRBV28 and TRBJ2-7, with 7 bases matching TRBD2. Germline CDR1 is MDHEN and CDR2 is SYDVKM. With V trimmed by 6 bases and J by 5 bases, 13 bases remained unmatched. The CDR3 loop spans 15 amino acids. The CDR3 reads CASSSGLPPFHEQYF. The CDR3 DNA reads as TGTGCCAGCAGCTCGGGACTACCTCCTTTCCACGAGCAGTACTTC.

V is TRBV6-6 and J is TRBJ2-7, with 12 bases identical to TRBD2. V lost 2 bases and J lost 5; bases outside the gene matches: 1. This CDR3 has 14 amino acids. Germline V CDR1 and CDR2: MNHNY, SVGAGI (reference sequence). The CDR3 region is CASSYTSGRHEQYF. In nucleotides, the CDR3 is TGTGCCAGCAGTTACACTAGCGGGAGGCACGAGCAGTACTTC.

The rearrangement joins TRBV27 to TRBJ2-5, with TRBD1 as a possible D gene (6 bases). V was shortened by 2 bases and J by 2 bases, with 12 bases between the two germline ends. The germline V gene has CDR1 MNHEY and CDR2 SMNVEV (reference sequence). This CDR3 is 15 amino acids long. The CDR3 here is CASSLDAGVQETQYF. The CDR3 nucleotides are TGTGCCAGCAGTTTAGACGCAGGGGTTCAAGAGACCCAGTACTTC.

With respect to this clone: The same CDR3 can be traced to other DNA sequences in this sample. The V and J genes are TRBV5-1 and TRBJ1-2; no clear D. Trimming left V 4 bases short and J 4 bases short, with 11 bases between. Germline V gene data show CDR1 as SGHRS and CDR2 as YFSETQ. The CDR3 runs to 13 residues. Here the CDR3 reads CASSEDGSYGYTF. In DNA, the CDR3 is TGCGCCAGCAGCGAGGACGGGAGCTATGGCTACACCTTC.

V gene TRBV7-2 combines with J gene TRBJ2-5, with TRBD2 matching 8 bases. The CDR3 has 15 amino acids. Germline V lookup: CDR1 SGHTA, CDR2 FQGNSA. The V segment lost 5 bases and the J segment 1 base; nucleotides outside the gene matches: 6. CDR3: CASSHGTRGQETQYF. The CDR3 DNA sequence: TGTGCCAGCAGCCACGGGACTAGGGGCCAAGAGACCCAGTACTTC.

This clone appeared a few times. The V gene is TRBV10-1, the J gene TRBJ1-1; 8 nucleotides match TRBD1. V shed 6 bases, J shed 5 bases, and the junction held 5 bases outside the gene matches. CDR1 is WNHNN and CDR2 is SYGVQD in the germline V gene (reference sequence). There are 13 residues in the CDR3. The chain's CDR3 is CASSLDRETEAFF. CDR3 nucleotides: TGCGCCAGCAGCCTGGACAGGGAAACTGAAGCTTTCTTT.

J is TRBJ1-3 and V is TRBV7-9; tentatively, D is TRBD1 (5 bases). The V end lost 6 bases, the J end lost 0 bases, and 15 bases lay between the germline ends. The length of the CDR3 is 16 residues. From germline, CDR1 is SEHNR and CDR2 FQNEAQ (reference sequence). For the CDR3, the DNA is TGTGCCAGCAGTTATCAAGGGGCCAGCTCTGGAAACACCATATATTTT. Translated, it gives CASSYQGASSGNTIYF.

V usage is TRBV5-5 and J usage is TRBJ2-2, with 11 bases that match TRBD2. The CDR3 covers 16 residues. The germline gives CDR1 SGHKS, CDR2 YYEKEE (reference sequence). V lost 2 bases to trimming and J lost 6 bases; unmatched junction nucleotides: 6. The CDR3, as DNA: TGTGCCAGCAGCTTACTAGCGGGAGCTTTTGCCGGGGAGCTGTTTTTT. It translates to CASSLLAGAFAGELFF.

CDR3 sequence: CASSRPPSNEQYF. Written as DNA, the CDR3 is TGTGCCAGCAGCCGCCCTCCTAGTAACGAGCAGTACTTC. The chain uses TRBV7-6 and TRBJ2-7, with D unresolved. Per the germline V gene, CDR1 is SGHVS and CDR2 is FNYEAQ. Trimming pared 5 bases from V and 5 bases from J, leaving 13 bases between. This CDR3 comprises 13 residues.

The chain is built from TRBV10-2 and TRBJ1-2, with D perhaps matching TRBD1 (5 bases). CDR3 length: 12 residues. Germline CDR1 and CDR2: WSHSY and SAAADI. V was pared by 10 bases and J by 3 bases, with 12 bases between. CDR3 coding DNA: TGCGCCACCCTGGGGGGAGACTATGGCTACACCTTC. It is translated as CATLGGDYGYTF.

CDR3 sequence reads: CATNDRDSYEQYF. The CDR3 DNA sequence: TGTGCCACCAACGACAGGGATTCCTACGAGCAGTACTTC. The V gene is TRBV6-5, the J gene TRBJ2-7; 7 nucleotides line up with TRBD1. V was clipped by 10 bases and J by 1 base; unmatched bases: 7. The CDR3 loop spans 13 amino acids. From germline, CDR1 is MNHEY and CDR2 SVGAGI.

This clone was seen just once. The V call is TRBV7-9, the J call TRBJ1-2, with a tentative D call TRBD1 (6 bases). From germline, CDR1 is SEHNR and CDR2 FQNEAQ (reference sequence). The V end was cut by 5 bases, the J end by 4 bases, with 20 bases between. The CDR3 length is 16 residues. The CDR3 here is CASSHNLAGASYGYTF. As DNA, the CDR3 is TGTGCCAGCAGCCACAACCTTGCGGGGGCGTCCTATGGCTACACCTTC. Full variable domain (missing parts from reference TRBV7-9 and TRBJ1-2): DTGVSQNPRHKITKRGQNVTFRCDPISEHNRLYWYRQTLGQGPEFLTYFQNEAQLEKSRLLSDRFSAERPKGSFSTLEIQRTEQGDSAMYLCASSHNLAGASYGYTFGSGTRLTVV.

The J gene is TRBJ2-3, the V gene TRBV2, with 10 bases matching TRBD2. V lost 6 bases and J lost 7; bases outside the gene matches: 13. Germline V gives CDR1 SNHLY, CDR2 FYNNEI. The CDR3 totals 16 residues. In DNA form, the CDR3 reads TGTGCCAGCAGGGCCTCAACTAGCGGGGACACTAATACGCAGTATTTT. It yields the protein CASRASTSGDTNTQYF.

This CDR3 is CASSRDLQETQYF. The CDR3 region has the DNA TGTGCCAGCAGCCGGGACTTGCAAGAGACCCAGTACTTC. The genes are TRBV2 and TRBJ2-5; a weak D match, TRBD2 (6 bases). The CDR3 is made up of 13 amino acids. Between the trimmed V and J ends, which lost 6 bases and 2 bases, there was a span of 10 bases. Germline V gene data show CDR1 as SNHLY and CDR2 as FYNNEI.

V gene TRBV19 combines with J gene TRBJ1-1, with 10 bases fitting TRBD1. Germline CDR1 reads LNHDA; CDR2 reads SQIVND (reference sequence). The CDR3 totals 14 residues. The V gene end was trimmed by 8 bases and the J gene end by 0 bases; junction bases not matched to a gene: 3. The CDR3 loop is CASSTGGMNTEAFF. CDR3 sequence (DNA): TGTGCCAGTTCGACAGGGGGCATGAACACTGAAGCTTTCTTT.

This clone has a handful of counts. V is TRBV2 and J is TRBJ2-6; 9 bases line up with TRBD1. This CDR3 region has 17 residues. In germline, CDR1 is SNHLY, CDR2 FYNNEI. The V segment lost 9 bases and the J segment 1 base; nucleotides outside the gene matches: 10. The DNA for the CDR3 is TGTGCCAGTCTACAGGGGGCTGGTTTATCTGGGGCCAACGTCCTGACTTTC. Translated: CASLQGAGLSGANVLTF.

This sequence joins TRBV30 and TRBJ2-5, with TRBD1 matching over 8 bases. This CDR3 region has 12 residues. The germline V gene has CDR1 GTSNPN and CDR2 SVGIG (reference sequence). Trimming at V came to 8 bases and at J to 6 bases, leaving 8 bases not matched to a gene. The CDR3 loop is CAIDRGGKTQYF. The CDR3 DNA sequence: TGTGCCATTGACAGGGGAGGCAAGACCCAGTACTTC.